Sequencing of this T cell receptor (beta chain) was carried out in a study of persistence of HIV-infected CD4 T cells. Study-wide results and caveats: Degenerate expanded CDR3beta sequences were enriched among CMV- and Gag-responding cells. CMV- and Gag-responding cells had lower TCRbeta richness than CD3/CD28-responding cells.

Stimulation used 8.5 to 10 ug/mL lysate from CMV-infected fibroblasts. Memory cells lacking CD40L and CD69 with high CD45RO were sorted. Donors had undetectable plasma HIV-1 RNA, under 50 copies/mL, for 4+ years. PBMCs were depleted of CD8+ T cells before stimulation. Concerning this clone itself: Antigen: not known.

V was trimmed by 6 bases and J by 5 bases, leaving 13 bases between them. Germline CDR1 and CDR2: LGHDT and YNNKEL (reference sequence). The CDR3 length is 13 residues. Sequencing used immunoSEQ version 4 in survey mode. The protocol was immunoSEQ multiplex PCR, while the TCRdb copy is restricted to in-frame clones and leaves out a portion. The profile shows fewer than 40,000 clones, 80% to 90% of them singletons. The source material was CD4+ T cells sorted from PBMCs after roughly 20-hour stimulation, sampled from a patient who received antiretroviral therapy. The V and J genes are TRBV3-1 (or the pseudogene TRBV3-2) and TRBJ1-1; maybe TRBD1 (5 bases). This sequence originates from an adult man with HIV who was CMV-seropositive. The CDR3 DNA sequence: TGTGCCAGCAGACGGACTGAGGGGACTGAAGCTTTCTTT. It translates to CASRRTEGTEAFF.